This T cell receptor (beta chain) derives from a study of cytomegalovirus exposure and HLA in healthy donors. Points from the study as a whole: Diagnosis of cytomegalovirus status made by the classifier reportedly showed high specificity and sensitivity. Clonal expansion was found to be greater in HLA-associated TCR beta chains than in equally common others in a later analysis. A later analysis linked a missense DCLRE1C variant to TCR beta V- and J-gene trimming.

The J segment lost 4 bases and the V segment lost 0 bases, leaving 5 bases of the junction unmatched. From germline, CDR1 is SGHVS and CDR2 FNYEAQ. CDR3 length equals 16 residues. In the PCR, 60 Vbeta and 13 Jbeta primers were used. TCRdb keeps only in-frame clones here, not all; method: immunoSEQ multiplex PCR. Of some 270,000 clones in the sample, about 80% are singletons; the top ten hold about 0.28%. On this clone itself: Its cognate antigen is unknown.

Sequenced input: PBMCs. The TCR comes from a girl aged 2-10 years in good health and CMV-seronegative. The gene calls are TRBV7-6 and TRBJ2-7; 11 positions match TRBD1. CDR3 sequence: CASSLALGQGAYEQYF. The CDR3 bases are TGTGCCAGCAGCTTAGCCCTAGGACAGGGGGCGTACGAGCAGTACTTC.